These 2 T cell receptor beta chains share one sample of origin, sequenced in a study of spatial heterogeneity in lung cancer. Time point described: sample taken at primary tumor resection. Sequencing of whole RNA from tumor, nontumor lung or frozen PBMC involved no sorting. Each CDR3 protein is one row after TCRdb ran MiXCR on the 5' RACE reads. Among 20,000 to 25,000 distinct CDR3 sequences listed, around 4.6% were seen once. The sample in question was PBMCs, obtained at surgery. These receptor sequences come from a male donor with early-stage non-small cell lung cancer.

The sample holds many counts of this clonotype. The rearrangement links TRBV7-9 to TRBJ1-3; D remains ambiguous. The CDR3 extends over 13 amino acids. Germline V gives CDR1 SEHNR, CDR2 FQNEAQ (reference sequence). V gave up 3 bases and J gave up 0 bases, with 3 bases separating them. This CDR3 is CASSFISGNTIYF. CDR3 nucleotides: TGTGCCAGCAGCTTCATCTCTGGAAACACCATATATTTT.

The CDR3 DNA sequence: TGTGCCAGCAGTGGACACCTCTCCTACGAGCAGTACTTC. Its translation: CASSGHLSYEQYF. The chain is built from TRBV6-1 and TRBJ2-7; D is ambiguous. Per the germline V gene, CDR1 is MNHNS and CDR2 is SASEGT. Between the trimmed V and J ends, which lost 4 bases and 0 bases, there was a span of 7 bases. This CDR3 comprises 13 residues.